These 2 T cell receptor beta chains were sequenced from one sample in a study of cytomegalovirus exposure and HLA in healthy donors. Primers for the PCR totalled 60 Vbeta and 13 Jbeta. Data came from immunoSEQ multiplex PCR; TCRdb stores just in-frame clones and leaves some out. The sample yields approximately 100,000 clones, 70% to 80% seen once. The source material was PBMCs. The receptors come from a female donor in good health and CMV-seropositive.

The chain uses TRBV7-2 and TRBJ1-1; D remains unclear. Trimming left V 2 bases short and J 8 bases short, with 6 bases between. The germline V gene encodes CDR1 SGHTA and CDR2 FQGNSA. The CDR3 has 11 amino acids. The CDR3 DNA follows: TGTGCCAGCAGCTTATCCGGGGAAGCTTTCTTT. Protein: CASSLSGEAFF.

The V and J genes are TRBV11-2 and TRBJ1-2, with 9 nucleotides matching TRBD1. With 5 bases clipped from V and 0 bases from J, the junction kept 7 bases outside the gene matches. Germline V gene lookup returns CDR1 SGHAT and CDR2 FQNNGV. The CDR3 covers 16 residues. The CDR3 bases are TGTGCCAGCAGCCCGGACCGACAGGGGGCTAACTATGGCTACACCTTC. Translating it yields CASSPDRQGANYGYTF.